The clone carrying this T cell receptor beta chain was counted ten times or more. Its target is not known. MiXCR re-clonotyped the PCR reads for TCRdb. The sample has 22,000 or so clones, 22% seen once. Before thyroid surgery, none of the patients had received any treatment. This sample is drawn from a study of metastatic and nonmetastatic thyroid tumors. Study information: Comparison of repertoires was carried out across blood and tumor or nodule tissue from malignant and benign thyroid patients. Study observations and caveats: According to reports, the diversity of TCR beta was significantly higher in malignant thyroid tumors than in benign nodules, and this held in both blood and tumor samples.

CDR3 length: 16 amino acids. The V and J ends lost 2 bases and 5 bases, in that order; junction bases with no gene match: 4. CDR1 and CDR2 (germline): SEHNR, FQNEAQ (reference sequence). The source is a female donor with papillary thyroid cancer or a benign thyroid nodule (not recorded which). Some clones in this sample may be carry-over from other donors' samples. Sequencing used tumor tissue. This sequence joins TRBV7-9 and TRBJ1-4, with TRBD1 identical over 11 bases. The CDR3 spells CASSLLGTGGNEKLFF. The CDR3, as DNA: TGTGCCAGCAGCTTATTAGGGACAGGGGGGAATGAAAAACTGTTTTTT. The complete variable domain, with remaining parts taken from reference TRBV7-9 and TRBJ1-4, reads DTGVSQNPRHKITKRGQNVTFRCDPISEHNRLYWYRQTLGQGPEFLTYFQNEAQLEKSRLLSDRFSAERPKGSFSTLEIQRTEQGDSAMYLCASSLLGTGGNEKLFFGSGTQLSVL.